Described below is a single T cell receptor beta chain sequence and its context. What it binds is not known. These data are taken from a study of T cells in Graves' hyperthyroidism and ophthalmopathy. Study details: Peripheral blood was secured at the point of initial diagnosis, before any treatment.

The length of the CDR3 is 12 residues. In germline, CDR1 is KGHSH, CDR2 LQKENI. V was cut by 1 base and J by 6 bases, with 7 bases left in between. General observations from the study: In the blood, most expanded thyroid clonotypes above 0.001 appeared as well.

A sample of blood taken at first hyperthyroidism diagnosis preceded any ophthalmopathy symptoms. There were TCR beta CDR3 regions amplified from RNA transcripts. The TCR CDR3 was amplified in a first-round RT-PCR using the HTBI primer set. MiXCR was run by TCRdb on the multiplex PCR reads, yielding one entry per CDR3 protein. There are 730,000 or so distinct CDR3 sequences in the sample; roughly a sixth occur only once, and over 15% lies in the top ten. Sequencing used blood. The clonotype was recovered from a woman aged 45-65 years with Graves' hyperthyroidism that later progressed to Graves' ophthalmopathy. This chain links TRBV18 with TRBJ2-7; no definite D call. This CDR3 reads CASSPQVGEQYF. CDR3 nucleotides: TGTGCCAGCTCACCACAGGTCGGCGAGCAGTACTTC.